These 25 T cell receptor beta chains originate from one sample sequenced in a study of blood T cell repertoires in COVID-19. Only in-frame clones appear in the TCRdb table, and some are missing; sequencing was by immunoSEQ multiplex PCR. The sample has roughly 300,000 clones, around 87% seen once. Material: PBMCs or T cells enriched from blood (not recorded which). These receptors all stem from a woman aged 25 to 39 who had recovered from COVID-19.

J is TRBJ1-1 and V is TRBV10-1; no clear D gene. The V end was cut by 8 bases, the J end by 4 bases, with 11 bases between. This CDR3 has 12 amino acids. Germline CDR1 and CDR2: WNHNN and SYGVQD (reference sequence). In DNA, the CDR3 is TGCGCCAGCGAGAGAAGTTGCACTGAAGCTTTCTTT. Translating it yields CASERSCTEAFF.

The chain is built from TRBV6-6 and TRBJ2-1; 7 positions agree with TRBD2. CDR3 length equals 15 residues. Losses at the gene ends were 1 base for V and 7 bases for J; bases not matched to a gene: 7. From germline, CDR1 is MNHNY and CDR2 SVGAGI (reference sequence). Written as DNA, the CDR3 is TGTGCCAGCAGTTACTGGCGGGGGTTGGGGAATGAGCAGTTCTTC. Translated: CASSYWRGLGNEQFF.

The chain has TRBV19 and TRBJ2-2; 9 nucleotides agree with TRBD1. The CDR3 runs 17 residues. J lost 5 bases, V lost 0 bases, and 7 bases had no gene match. The V gene's germline CDR1 is LNHDA and CDR2 SQIVND (reference sequence). The DNA for the CDR3 is TGTGCCAGTAGTATAGATCCTGGGACAGGGAGGACCGGGGAGCTGTTTTTT. Translation gives CASSIDPGTGRTGELFF. Drawing the rest from reference TRBV19 and TRBJ2-2, the complete variable domain is DGGITQSPKYLFRKEGQNVTLSCEQNLNHDAMYWYRQDPGQGLRLIYYSQIVNDFQKGDIAEGYSVSREKKESFPLTVTSAQKNPTAFYLCASSIDPGTGRTGELFFGEGSRLTVL.

Concerning this clone itself: Germline and junction disagree at one end, which may indicate a read error. The chain couples TRBV18 to TRBJ2-5, with 8 bases aligning to TRBD1. Germline V gene lookup returns CDR1 KGHSH and CDR2 LQKENI. The CDR3 has 14 residues. CDR3 in DNA: TGTGCCAGCTCACCGACAGGGGACCAGGAGACCCAGTACTTC. Translating gives CASSPTGDQETQYF.

The rearrangement links TRBV7-2 to TRBJ1-2; D perhaps matches TRBD1 (6 bases). V lost 5 bases and J lost 4, with 17 bases in between. Germline loops: CDR1 SGHTA, CDR2 FQGNSA. The CDR3 is made up of 15 amino acids. The CDR3 here is CASSLSSIGGYGYTF. CDR3 DNA: TGTGCCAGCAGCCTATCCTCCATAGGGGGCTATGGCTACACCTTC. Looking up the rest from reference TRBV7-2 and TRBJ1-2 gives the full variable domain: GAGVSQSPSNKVTEKGKDVELRCDPISGHTALYWYRQSLGQGLEFLIYFQGNSAPDKSGLPSDRFSAERTGGSVSTLTIQRTQQEDSAVYLCASSLSSIGGYGYTFGSGTRLTVV.

On this clone itself: A junction boundary mismatches the germline segment, possibly from a read error. The V call is TRBV7-7, the J call TRBJ2-5; 12 nucleotides align to TRBD2. Germline lookup yields CDR1 SSHAT and CDR2 FNYEAQ (reference sequence). The CDR3 has 15 residues. The CDR3 protein is CASSLAGGLGETQYF. In nucleotides, the CDR3 is TGTGCTAGCAGCCTAGCGGGGGGGCTGGGAGAGACCCAGTACTTC.

This sequence joins TRBV4-3 and TRBJ1-6; no firm D call. The germline V gene encodes CDR1 LGHNA and CDR2 YSLEER. This CDR3 comprises 17 residues. Between the trimmed V and J ends, which lost 0 bases and 10 bases, there was a span of 19 bases. CDR3 amino acids: CASSQDSRGTGKSPLHF. The CDR3, as DNA: TGCGCCAGCAGCCAAGACTCGCGGGGAACGGGAAAATCACCCCTCCACTTT.

The chain combines TRBV3-1 (or the pseudogene TRBV3-2) with TRBJ1-1, with 9 bases identical to TRBD1. The CDR3 has 18 residues. Germline trimming cut 1 base from V and 0 bases from J; bases unmatched to any gene: 9. Germline values: CDR1 LGHDT, CDR2 YNNKEL (reference sequence). The CDR3 region is CASSQVKGQGGMNTEAFF. CDR3 coding DNA: TGTGCCAGCAGCCAAGTCAAGGGACAGGGCGGGATGAACACTGAAGCTTTCTTT.

The rearrangement joins TRBV5-1 to TRBJ2-3, with a weak D call TRBD2 (6 bases). The ends were cut back, 1 base at V and 6 bases at J, with 18 bases in the middle. The CDR3 runs to 16 residues. Germline assignment: CDR1 SGHRS and CDR2 YFSETQ. DNA of the CDR3: TGCGCCAGCAGCTTGAAGACCGGGAGCCTGGGGGATACGCAGTATTTT. Translating it yields CASSLKTGSLGDTQYF.

The rearrangement links TRBV5-5 to TRBJ2-7; the match to TRBD1 covers 9 bases. Trimming took 0 bases from V and 6 from J; bases not matched to a gene: 7. This CDR3 region has 15 residues. In germline, CDR1 is SGHKS, CDR2 YYEKEE (reference sequence). CDR3 residues: CASSLEGTGWSEQYF. The DNA of the CDR3 is TGTGCCAGCAGCTTGGAGGGGACAGGGTGGTCCGAGCAGTACTTC.

The V gene is TRBV11-1, the J gene TRBJ2-1, with TRBD2 matching over 11 bases. V lost 4 bases and J lost 6; bases outside the gene matches: 5. There are 15 residues in the CDR3. In germline, CDR1 is SGHAT, CDR2 FQDESV (reference sequence). CDR3 DNA: TGTGCCAGCAGCTCCGGGACTAGCGGAGGCAATGAGCAGTTCTTC. It codes for CASSSGTSGGNEQFF.

V gene TRBV7-8 combines with J gene TRBJ1-1; D may be TRBD1 (5 bases). Trimming took 6 bases from V and 0 from J, leaving 14 bases between them. This CDR3 region has 15 residues. The germline gives CDR1 SGHVS, CDR2 FQNEAQ. The CDR3 sequence is CASRIGRGVNTEAFF. DNA for the CDR3: TGTGCCAGCAGGATTGGGCGGGGCGTGAACACTGAAGCTTTCTTT.

The V and J genes are TRBV9 and TRBJ1-1, with 11 bases lining up with TRBD1. Per germline, CDR1 SGDLS and CDR2 YYNGEE. This CDR3 spans 19 amino acids. The V gene end was trimmed by 0 bases and the J gene end by 3 bases; junction bases not matched to a gene: 13. This CDR3 is CASSVDPDRGRRRDTEAFF. CDR3 in DNA: TGTGCCAGCAGCGTAGATCCGGACAGGGGGCGCCGAAGGGACACTGAAGCTTTCTTT.

This clone was seen more than once but under ten times. This sequence joins TRBV2 and TRBJ1-1, with D uncertain. Germline CDR1 is SNHLY and CDR2 is FYNNEI. V was cut by 5 bases and J by 3 bases, with 13 bases left in between. The CDR3 loop spans 14 amino acids. The CDR3 coding sequence is TGTGCCAGCAGTTCCTTAACACGGGACACTGAAGCTTTCTTT. Its translation: CASSSLTRDTEAFF.

This clone came up once. The V gene is TRBV7-9, the J gene TRBJ1-2; 7 bases line up with TRBD1. Unmatched junction bases numbered 12, after V lost 0 bases and J lost 5 bases. CDR3 length: 17 residues. The V gene's germline CDR1 is SEHNR and CDR2 FQNEAQ (reference sequence). The chain's CDR3 is CASSLANTDRRRYGYTF. The CDR3 coding sequence is TGTGCCAGCAGCTTAGCGAATACGGACAGGAGGAGGTATGGCTACACCTTC.

This clone was recorded at least ten times. The genes are TRBV5-1 and TRBJ2-7; 8 bases fit TRBD2. Germline lookup yields CDR1 SGHRS and CDR2 YFSETQ. Trimming cost V 0 bases and J 0 bases; bases outside gene matches: 5. The CDR3 covers 16 residues. The CDR3 DNA reads as TGCGCCAGCAGCTTGGATGCCGGGACTAGCTCCTACGAGCAGTACTTC. Encoded protein: CASSLDAGTSSYEQYF.

CDR3 in DNA: TGTGCCAGCATGAAGGGGGCTTCCTATGGCTACACCTTC. Its translation is CASMKGASYGYTF. The chain carries TRBV2 and TRBJ1-2; 7 bases map to TRBD1. The CDR3 loop spans 13 amino acids. Germline V CDR1 and CDR2: SNHLY, FYNNEI. J gave up 4 bases and V 7 bases, and 6 bases lay outside the gene matches. Full variable domain (remainder filled in from reference TRBV2 and TRBJ1-2): EPEVTQTPSHQVTQMGQEVILRCVPISNHLYFYWYRQILGQKVEFLVSFYNNEISEKSEIFDDQFSVERPDGSNFTLKIRSTKLEDSAMYFCASMKGASYGYTFGSGTRLTVV.

This clone was counted a single time. This chain joins TRBV7-8 and TRBJ2-7; D not certain. V shed 1 base and J shed 3 bases, with 7 bases lying between them. Per the germline V gene, CDR1 is SGHVS and CDR2 is FQNEAQ. This CDR3 region has 13 residues. In nucleotides, the CDR3 is TGTGCCAGCAGCTTAGACCCAGACTACGAGCAGTACTTC. Protein product: CASSLDPDYEQYF.

V usage is TRBV29-1 and J usage is TRBJ2-3; 7 nucleotides align to TRBD1. V was clipped by 4 bases and J by 2 bases; unmatched bases: 3. CDR1 is SQVTM, CDR2 ANQGSEA, per germline. The CDR3 runs 13 residues. The CDR3 sequence is CSVAGQHTDTQYF. CDR3 nucleotides: TGCAGCGTTGCGGGACAGCACACAGATACGCAGTATTTT.

This chain joins TRBV10-3 and TRBJ2-7; a weak D match, TRBD2 (7 bases). Germline assignment: CDR1 ENHRY and CDR2 SYGVKD. Trimming took off 4 bases at V and 0 bases at J, with 10 bases between the two ends. The CDR3 contains 14 residues. The CDR3 here is CAISGRGGSYEQYF. The CDR3 bases are TGTGCCATCAGTGGAAGGGGGGGCTCCTACGAGCAGTACTTC.

The chain couples TRBV27 to TRBJ2-7; D may be TRBD2 (6 bases). The CDR3 runs 14 residues. V lost 5 bases to trimming and J lost 5 bases, with 16 bases between them. Germline loops: CDR1 MNHEY, CDR2 SMNVEV (reference sequence). DNA for the CDR3: TGTGCCAGCAGTCCCAGGCGGAGGGGCAACGAGCAGTACTTC. Translation: CASSPRRRGNEQYF.

The chain carries TRBV4-1 and TRBJ1-2; D is perhaps TRBD1 (5 bases). The V and J ends lost 6 bases and 4 bases respectively, with 9 bases between them. Germline V gene sequence: CDR1 MGHRA, CDR2 YSYEKL. The CDR3 is made up of 12 amino acids. For the CDR3, the DNA is TGCGCCAGCAGTGACAGTGGCTATGGCTACACCTTC. This sequence encodes CASSDSGYGYTF.

This sequence joins TRBV6-5 and TRBJ1-2; D remains unclear. Germline V CDR1 and CDR2: MNHEY, SVGAGI. V lost 7 bases and J lost 6, with 12 bases in between. CDR3 length: 12 amino acids. This chain's CDR3 is CASTFDGNGYTF. The CDR3, as DNA: TGTGCCAGCACCTTCGACGGGAATGGCTACACCTTC.

V gene TRBV4-1 combines with J gene TRBJ1-5; 9 positions agree with TRBD1. The trim removed 6 bases at V and 2 bases at J, leaving 14 bases unmatched. Germline values: CDR1 MGHRA, CDR2 YSYEKL. This CDR3 spans 18 amino acids. CDR3 sequence (DNA): TGCGCCAGCAGTCTAAGCCCCCTTGGACAGGGGCGCAATCAGCCCCAGCATTTT. Protein: CASSLSPLGQGRNQPQHF.

The rearrangement joins TRBV11-2 to TRBJ2-2; TRBD2 aligns across 7 bases. The V and J ends lost 4 bases and 0 bases, in that order; junction bases with no gene match: 2. From germline, CDR1 is SGHAT and CDR2 FQNNGV. This CDR3 has 15 residues. The chain's CDR3 is CASSSGRSNTGELFF. Here the CDR3 DNA reads TGTGCCAGCAGCTCCGGGAGGTCGAACACCGGGGAGCTGTTTTTT.